Following are 5 T cell receptor beta chains from one sample sequenced in a study of T cell responses to AZD1222 COVID-19 vaccine. Clones were read by immunoSEQ multiplex PCR, and TCRdb kept only the in-frame ones, dropping some. Of about 86,000 clones listed, 88% are singletons. Sequencing was performed on peripheral blood, taken on day 0 of AZD1222 vaccination. These receptors all stem from an adult in good health.

The J gene is TRBJ2-7, the V gene TRBV7-9; D unclear. The CDR3 is 12 residues long. CDR1 SEHNR and CDR2 FQNEAQ come from the germline V gene (reference sequence). Trimming stripped 2 bases from V and 2 bases from J, with 4 bases between. CDR3 in amino acids: CASSLTTYEQYF. The CDR3 DNA reads as TGTGCCAGCAGCTTAACAACCTACGAGCAGTACTTC.

This rearrangement joins TRBV3-1 (or the pseudogene TRBV3-2) to TRBJ1-5, with TRBD1 as a possible D gene (5 bases). This CDR3 is built from 15 residues. Germline-derived CDR1 and CDR2 are LGHDT and YNNKEL (reference sequence). Trimming cost V 4 bases and J 2 bases, with 12 bases left between them. CDR3 sequence: CASSRSPGGNQPQHF. The DNA of the CDR3 is TGTGCCAGCAGCCGAAGCCCGGGGGGCAATCAGCCCCAGCATTTT.

About this clone: The sample holds other DNA sequences that translate to the same CDR3. J is TRBJ2-7 and V is TRBV18, with 8 bases that match TRBD2. Germline V gene data show CDR1 as KGHSH and CDR2 as LQKENI. The CDR3 is 14 amino acids. Unmatched junction bases numbered 2, after V lost 0 bases and J lost 4 bases. CDR3 coding DNA: TGTGCCAGCTCACCACCGGGCGGGGGGTACGAGCAGTACTTC. Protein product: CASSPPGGGYEQYF.

V is TRBV19 and J is TRBJ2-7; TRBD1 agrees at 7 bases. V lost 3 bases, J lost 0 bases, and 11 bases stayed unmatched. Germline V gene lookup returns CDR1 LNHDA and CDR2 SQIVND (reference sequence). This CDR3 is built from 17 residues. The CDR3 is CASSIGQEMGVSYEQYF. The DNA for the CDR3 is TGTGCCAGTAGTATTGGACAGGAGATGGGGGTCTCCTACGAGCAGTACTTC.

This chain uses TRBV2 with TRBJ2-7; no clear D gene. Germline CDR1 is SNHLY and CDR2 is FYNNEI. V dropped 6 bases and J dropped 2 bases, with 14 bases sitting between them. The CDR3 totals 14 residues. For the CDR3, the DNA is TGTGCCAGCAGATCAGCTGGGCCTACCTACGAGCAGTACTTC. This gives the protein CASRSAGPTYEQYF.